A single sample gave rise to the 25 T cell receptor beta chains below, sequenced in a study of T-cell reconstitution after alpha-beta-depleted transplantation in children. Construction of the TCRbeta library involved unique molecular identifiers. One entry per CDR3 protein results from TCRdb running MiXCR on the PCR reads. The sample carries hundreds of thousands of distinct CDR3 sequences, 11% recorded once. The sample consisted of peripheral blood, taken 180 days after TCRalphabeta/CD19-depleted stem cell transplant. Receptors originate from a male patient aged 2 to 10 who had a stem cell transplant for chronic granulomatous disease, so the T cells may come from the graft donor.

This clonotype was seen many times. The chain couples TRBV7-8 to TRBJ2-5; TRBD2 matches 8 bases. This CDR3 comprises 15 residues. In germline, CDR1 is SGHVS, CDR2 FQNEAQ. Trimming removed 5 bases from V and 9 bases from J; junction bases left unmatched: 14. DNA for the CDR3: TGTGCCAGCAGCAGGGTCGACCGGACTAGCTTGTCCCAGTACTTC. Translating it yields CASSRVDRTSLSQYF.

This clonotype was found many times. The chain employs TRBV28 and TRBJ2-3; D gene ambiguous. The ends were cut back, 1 base at V and 5 bases at J, with 13 bases in the middle. CDR3 size: 15 residues. CDR1 MDHEN and CDR2 SYDVKM come from the germline V gene. CDR3 in DNA: TGTGCCAGCAGTTTATTGCCGGGTTTAGTAGATACGCAGTATTTT. Translated, it gives CASSLLPGLVDTQYF.

Ten or more counts support this clonotype. The genes are TRBV6-2 or TRBV6-3 and TRBJ1-1, with a possible D match to TRBD1 (5 bases). Germline V gives CDR1 MNHEY, CDR2 SVGEGT. Trimming pared 0 bases from V and 1 base from J, leaving 6 bases between. This CDR3 comprises 14 residues. CDR3 sequence reads: CASSYSTANTEAFF. The CDR3 DNA sequence: TGTGCCAGCAGTTACTCGACAGCGAACACTGAAGCTTTCTTT.

This clonotype was detected many times. This rearrangement joins TRBV20-1 to TRBJ1-2; D remains unclear. Trimming left V 0 bases short and J 8 bases short, with 13 bases between. Germline values: CDR1 DFQATT, CDR2 SNEGSKA (reference sequence). This CDR3 comprises 13 residues. CDR3 residues: CSARDLAGAGYTF. Written as DNA, the CDR3 is TGCAGTGCTAGAGATCTCGCGGGCGCAGGCTACACCTTC.

At least ten counts were recorded for this clonotype. This chain connects TRBV7-6 to TRBJ2-3; 9 positions match TRBD1. CDR1 and CDR2 (germline): SGHVS, FNYEAQ. The V gene end was trimmed by 5 bases and the J gene end by 6 bases; junction bases not matched to a gene: 9. The CDR3 has 15 amino acids. The CDR3 is CASSTTGTGKDTQYF. CDR3 coding DNA: TGTGCCAGCAGCACGACCGGGACAGGGAAGGATACGCAGTATTTT.

This clonotype has a handful of counts. The V and J genes are TRBV18 and TRBJ1-1; TRBD1 agrees at 7 bases. Germline lookup yields CDR1 KGHSH and CDR2 LQKENI. Unmatched junction bases numbered 8, after V lost 2 bases and J lost 5 bases. The CDR3 totals 15 residues. The CDR3 coding sequence is TGTGCCAGCTCACCAAGTAAGGACAGGATGACTGAAGCTTTCTTT. Amino acid sequence: CASSPSKDRMTEAFF.

The chain employs TRBV3-1 and TRBJ2-1; D ambiguous. Germline V gene lookup returns CDR1 LGHDT and CDR2 YNNKEL (reference sequence). CDR3 length: 15 residues. Trimming pared 0 bases from V and 1 base from J, leaving 7 bases between. The CDR3 loop is CASSQDPDSYNEQFF. For the CDR3, the DNA is TGTGCCAGCAGCCAAGACCCGGATTCCTACAATGAGCAGTTCTTC.

This clonotype was found a few times. The chain links TRBV11-1 to TRBJ2-5; D is possibly TRBD2 (6 bases). Germline V gene lookup returns CDR1 SGHAT and CDR2 FQDESV (reference sequence). The V end was cut by 5 bases, the J end by 6 bases, with 16 bases between. The CDR3 loop spans 14 amino acids. CDR3 DNA: TGTGCCAGCAGCCTTCCGGAGGGAACGAAGACCCAGTACTTC. Its protein is CASSLPEGTKTQYF.

This clonotype was detected ten times or more. The chain links TRBV7-2 to TRBJ2-5, with a tentative D call TRBD1 (6 bases). The CDR3 runs 15 residues. Germline CDR1 reads SGHTA; CDR2 reads FQGNSA. Trimming removed 1 base from V and 4 bases from J, with 13 bases in between. The CDR3 DNA is TGTGCCAGCAGCTTAGATCAGGGCAGGGGAGAGACCCAGTACTTC. Translated, it gives CASSLDQGRGETQYF. The full variable domain, in which reference TRBV7-2 and TRBJ2-5 provide the parts outside the CDR3, is GAGVSQSPSNKVTEKGKDVELRCDPISGHTALYWYRQSLGQGLEFLIYFQGNSAPDKSGLPSDRFSAERTGGSVSTLTIQRTQQEDSAVYLCASSLDQGRGETQYFGPGTRLLVL.

The table lists this clonotype with many counts. The rearrangement uses TRBV12-3 or TRBV12-4 and TRBJ2-1; 7 bases map to TRBD1. This CDR3 contains 15 residues. The junction had 9 bases not matched to a gene; V was cut back by 5 bases and J by 5 bases. CDR3: CASSGTTGLDNEQFF. For the CDR3, the DNA is TGTGCCAGCAGTGGGACGACAGGGCTAGACAATGAGCAGTTCTTC.

This clonotype has just a few counts. This chain joins TRBV28 and TRBJ2-3; possibly TRBD1 or TRBD2 for D (7 bases each). Germline CDR1 is MDHEN and CDR2 is SYDVKM. V dropped 3 bases and J dropped 1 base, with 14 bases sitting between them. CDR3 length equals 16 residues. As DNA, the CDR3 is TGTGCCAGCAGTTTCCCCAGGGGGGGGGGCACAGATACGCAGTATTTT. It yields the protein CASSFPRGGGTDTQYF.

This clonotype was seen at least ten times. This chain uses TRBV7-3 with TRBJ2-3; possible D gene TRBD2, 5 bases. Trimming took 3 bases from V and 2 from J, leaving 9 bases between them. Germline values: CDR1 SGHTA, CDR2 FQGTGA. CDR3 length: 14 residues. In nucleotides, the CDR3 is TGTGCCAGCAGCTTCGAGGGAGCCACAGATACGCAGTATTTT. The encoded protein is CASSFEGATDTQYF.

This clonotype was detected many times. V usage is TRBV9 and J usage is TRBJ2-2; no clear D. V was pared by 1 base and J by 5 bases, with 12 bases between. The CDR3 is 15 amino acids. Germline CDR1 reads SGDLS; CDR2 reads YYNGEE. The CDR3 region is CASSVTGIVTGELFF. The CDR3 region has the DNA TGTGCCAGCAGCGTAACGGGCATAGTGACCGGGGAGCTGTTTTTT.

This clonotype appeared many times. The V call is TRBV7-2, the J call TRBJ2-1; no clear D. V lost 5 bases and J 7 bases, leaving 9 bases between the germline ends. The CDR3 is made up of 12 amino acids. Germline V gives CDR1 SGHTA, CDR2 FQGNSA. The DNA for the CDR3 is TGTGCCAGCAGCCCCAACAGAAATGAGCAGTTCTTC. Protein product: CASSPNRNEQFF.

The chain recombines TRBV5-6 with TRBJ2-1, with 10 bases that match TRBD1. V shed 6 bases and J 0 bases; nucleotides not matched to a gene: 12. The CDR3 runs 18 residues. Germline assignment: CDR1 SGHDT and CDR2 YYEEEE. In nucleotides, the CDR3 is TGTGCCAGCACCGGGGACAGGGGCAAAATCAGCTCCTACAATGAGCAGTTCTTC. This gives the protein CASTGDRGKISSYNEQFF.

This chain links TRBV28 with TRBJ1-1, with a possible D match to TRBD1 (6 bases). V was shortened by 6 bases and J by 10 bases, with 15 bases between the two germline ends. Germline-derived CDR1 and CDR2 are MDHEN and SYDVKM. The CDR3 covers 12 residues. The CDR3 DNA sequence: TGTGCCAGCAGACTGGGGGGCCAAGGAGCTTTCTTT. Protein sequence: CASRLGGQGAFF.

The sample holds many counts of this clonotype. The chain employs TRBV20-1 and TRBJ1-2; D is ambiguous. The CDR3 has 13 amino acids. V dropped 5 bases and J dropped 5 bases, with 15 bases sitting between them. CDR1 DFQATT and CDR2 SNEGSKA come from the germline V gene (reference sequence). The CDR3 here is CSAEPRGGYGYTF. The CDR3 DNA reads as TGCAGTGCTGAGCCTCGGGGAGGGTATGGCTACACCTTC.

Note on this clonotype: This may arise from a read error, as a much more abundant clone is one base away. This chain connects TRBV6-1 to TRBJ2-1, with 7 bases aligning to TRBD2. V lost 2 bases and J lost 4; bases outside the gene matches: 11. This CDR3 has 17 amino acids. Germline V CDR1 and CDR2: MNHNS, SASEGT. The CDR3 DNA reads TGTGCCAGCAGTGAAACTAGCGCGAGGGCGTTGTACAATGAGCAGTTCTTC. This translates into CASSETSARALYNEQFF.

This clonotype was seen ten or more times. The gene calls are TRBV11-2 and TRBJ2-3, with 13 nucleotides matching TRBD2. This CDR3 spans 17 amino acids. CDR1 is SGHAT and CDR2 is FQNNGV in the germline V gene. The V gene end was trimmed by 6 bases and the J gene end by 3 bases; junction bases not matched to a gene: 9. CDR3 protein: CASRYTSGGAETDTQYF. The CDR3 region has the DNA TGTGCCAGCAGATACACTAGCGGGGGGGCCGAGACAGATACGCAGTATTTT. The variable domain in full, with the rest retrieved from reference TRBV11-2 and TRBJ2-3, is EAGVAQSPRYKIIEKRQSVAFWCNPISGHATLYWYQQILGQGPKLLIQFQNNGVVDDSQLPKDRFSAERLKGVDSTLKIQPAKLEDSAVYLCASRYTSGGAETDTQYFGPGTRLTVL.

This clonotype showed up many times. The V gene is TRBV4-2, the J gene TRBJ2-7; 12 bases are shared with TRBD2. V dropped 3 bases and J dropped 6; count of bases not matched to a gene: 9. The CDR3 length is 16 residues. Germline assignment: CDR1 LGHNA and CDR2 YNFKEQ. CDR3 loop: CASSHHPGLAGLEQYF. CDR3 DNA: TGTGCCAGCAGCCACCACCCGGGACTAGCGGGTCTCGAGCAGTACTTC.

The sample holds a few counts of this clonotype. V and J are TRBV9 and TRBJ1-2; no firm D call. V was clipped by 0 bases and J by 4 bases, with 10 bases between them. CDR3 length: 14 residues. Per germline, CDR1 SGDLS and CDR2 YYNGEE. This chain's CDR3 is CASSVGRTPYGYTF. The DNA of the CDR3 is TGTGCCAGCAGCGTAGGGAGGACTCCCTATGGCTACACCTTC.

At least ten counts were recorded for this clonotype. The chain employs TRBV9 and TRBJ2-1; 7 nucleotides align to TRBD1. This CDR3 has 15 amino acids. The V and J ends lost 6 bases and 4 bases, in that order; junction bases with no gene match: 10. Germline CDR1 is SGDLS and CDR2 is YYNGEE. Written as DNA, the CDR3 is TGTGCCAGCAATCCGAGGGGGCAGGGGTACAATGAGCAGTTCTTC. It encodes CASNPRGQGYNEQFF.

This clonotype was found many times. J is TRBJ2-1 and V is TRBV5-6, with D hard to call. CDR1 and CDR2 from the germline V gene are SGHDT and YYEEEE. CDR3 size: 15 residues. Trimming left V 0 bases short and J 0 bases short, with 7 bases between. CDR3 DNA sequence: TGTGCCAGCAGCTTGGGCAGCCGCTCCTACAATGAGCAGTTCTTC. It codes for CASSLGSRSYNEQFF.

This clonotype was recorded many times. This chain uses TRBV7-9 with TRBJ1-5; D is unclear. Trimming left V 1 base short and J 2 bases short, with 9 bases between. The CDR3 has 15 residues. In germline, CDR1 is SEHNR, CDR2 FQNEAQ (reference sequence). In DNA, the CDR3 is TGTGCCAGCAGCTTAGAGGGCAGCGGCAATCAGCCCCAGCATTTT. This sequence encodes CASSLEGSGNQPQHF.

A word on this clonotype: Just one base apart from a much larger clone, this may be a read error. As the CDR3 is not closed by the conserved phenylalanine or tryptophan, this likely results from a read error. This chain joins TRBV11-1 and TRBJ2-1; D tentatively fits TRBD1 or TRBD2 (6 bases each). CDR1 is SGHAT, CDR2 FQDESV, per germline (reference sequence). Trimming cost V 1 base and J 6 bases, with 22 bases left between them. This CDR3 has 18 amino acids. CDR3 in DNA: TGTGCCAGCAGCTTAGGTGTAGCTGGAGGGGGAGAGGTCAATGAGCAGTTCTTG. Translation: CASSLGVAGGGEVNEQFL.